This T cell receptor beta chain is drawn from a study of T cell responses to AZD1222 COVID-19 vaccine. Study context: Second-dose intervals of approximately 4 or approximately 12 weeks were pooled. Findings and caveats of the study: Spike-specific TCR repertoires showed rising breadth and depth after two AZD1222 doses. The donors showed a predominance of white British ancestry and of females, with possible underestimation of clonal diversity. Repertoire sampling happened only post peak T cell response.

CDR3 length equals 12 residues. Trimming took 5 bases from V and 6 from J; bases not matched to a gene: 3. Germline V CDR1 and CDR2: MNHEY, SVGAGI. Comment on this clone: The antigen is undetermined.

Clones were sequenced by immunoSEQ multiplex PCR, and TCRdb holds only the in-frame ones, with some missing. Of about 92,000 clones detected, under 90% appear once; the ten largest clones hold 10% to 13%. Material: peripheral blood, obtained on day 0 of AZD1222 vaccination. The chain is built from TRBV6-5 and TRBJ2-5; TRBD2 matches at 7 bases. This clonotype was sampled from an adult in good health. The CDR3 DNA reads as TGTGCCAGCAGTACTAGCGCCAAGACCCAGTACTTC. This codes for CASSTSAKTQYF.